This T cell receptor (beta chain) was sequenced for a study of blood T cell repertoires in COVID-19. Background on the study: Acute and convalescent COVID-19 specimens originated in the United States, Italy and Spain. In each case, the material was cDNA or gDNA derived from T cells, B-cell-depleted T cells, or PBMCs.

Trimming removed 4 bases at V and 1 base at J, with 17 bases between. The CDR3 is 16 amino acids. In the authors' workflow: How many nucleated cells were present was estimated from reference gene primer amplification. Profiled with immunoSEQ multiplex PCR; TCRdb holds only in-frame clones, not every one. V and J calls and clone size come straight from that table; D and trimming were deduced from the DNA. The sample carries over 95,000 clones, approximately 85% recorded once. The V call is TRBV5-3, the J call TRBJ1-1; D perhaps matches TRBD1 (5 bases). TRBV5-3 is marked as an open reading frame, function uncertain. Sequenced: peripheral blood. This clonotype originated in a man between 35 and 55 years old with acute or convalescent COVID-19. The CDR3 loop reads CARSPRPDSTNTEAFF. As DNA, the CDR3 is TGTGCCAGAAGCCCCCGGCCCGACAGTACGAACACTGAAGCTTTCTTT.